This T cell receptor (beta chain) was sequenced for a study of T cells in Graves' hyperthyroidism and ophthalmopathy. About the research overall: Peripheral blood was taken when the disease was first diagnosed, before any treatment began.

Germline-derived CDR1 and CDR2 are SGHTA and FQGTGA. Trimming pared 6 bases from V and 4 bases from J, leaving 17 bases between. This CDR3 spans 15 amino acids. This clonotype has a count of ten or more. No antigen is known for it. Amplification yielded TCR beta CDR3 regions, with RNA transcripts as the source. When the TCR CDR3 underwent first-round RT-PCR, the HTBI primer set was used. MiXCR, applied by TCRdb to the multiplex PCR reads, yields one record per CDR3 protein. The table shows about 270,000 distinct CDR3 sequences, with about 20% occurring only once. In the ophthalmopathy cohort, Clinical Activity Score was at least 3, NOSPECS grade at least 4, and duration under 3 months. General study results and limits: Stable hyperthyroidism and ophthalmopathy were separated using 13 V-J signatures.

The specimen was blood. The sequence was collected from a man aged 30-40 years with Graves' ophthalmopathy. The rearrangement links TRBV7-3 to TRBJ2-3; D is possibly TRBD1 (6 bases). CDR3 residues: CASSEQGSSADTQYF. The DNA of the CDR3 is TGTGCCAGCAGTGAACAGGGTTCGAGCGCAGATACGCAGTATTTT.